This is a list of T cell receptor beta chains from one sample in a study of graft-versus-host responses after intestinal transplantation. Using immunoSEQ multiplex PCR, the repertoire was profiled, and TCRdb retains in-frame clones only, with some absent. The table has about 21,000 clones, 89% seen once. Sequenced material: PBMCs, taken roughly 64 days after intestinal transplantation. These receptors all come from a human patient who received an intestinal transplant, so some T cells may come from the graft donor. CDR3s include the opening cysteine and the closing phenylalanine or tryptophan. A D gene is named only where the DNA matches it firmly. Some rows have no size entry. The others give once, few or many, or a class for an expanded clone.

d_call: TRBD1; v_call: TRBV7-9; j_call: TRBJ1-1; clone_size: NA; cdr3_length: 17; cdr3_nt: TGTGCCAGCAGCTTAGGCAAACAGGGGTATGGCTGGACTGAAGCTTTCTTT; cdr3_aa: CASSLGKQGYGWTEAFF
d_call: NA; v_call: TRBV5-1; j_call: TRBJ2-3; clone_size: once; cdr3_length: 18; cdr3_nt: TGCGCCAGCAGCTTGTCCCTTGGTGTGGGACTGAGCACAGATACGCAGTATTTT; cdr3_aa: CASSLSLGVGLSTDTQYF
d_call: TRBD1; v_call: TRBV7-9; j_call: TRBJ2-7; clone_size: NA; cdr3_length: 14; cdr3_nt: TGTGCCAGCAGCTCCGACAGGGGGCCGCACGAGCAGTACTTC; cdr3_aa: CASSSDRGPHEQYF
d_call: NA; v_call: TRBV7-2; j_call: TRBJ1-2; clone_size: once; cdr3_length: 15; cdr3_nt: TGTGCCAGCAGCTTAGTCGGAACGACGGATTATGGCTACACCTTC; cdr3_aa: CASSLVGTTDYGYTF
d_call: TRBD2; v_call: TRBV4-1; j_call: TRBJ2-6; clone_size: NA; cdr3_length: 19; cdr3_nt: TGCGCCAGCAGCCAAGTTGTAGCGGGGGGACCCTCTGGGGCCAACGTCCTGACTTTC; cdr3_aa: CASSQVVAGGPSGANVLTF
d_call: NA; v_call: TRBV2; j_call: TRBJ1-1; clone_size: NA; cdr3_length: 14; cdr3_nt: TGTGCCAGCAGTGACATAGGACGGGACACTGAAGCTTTCTTT; cdr3_aa: CASSDIGRDTEAFF
d_call: NA; v_call: TRBV15; j_call: TRBJ1-4; clone_size: NA; cdr3_length: 16; cdr3_nt: TGTGCCACCAGCAGAGGTTCCCAGGCCTTTGGTGGGAAACTGTTTTTT; cdr3_aa: CATSRGSQAFGGKLFF
d_call: NA; v_call: TRBV21-1; j_call: TRBJ2-7; clone_size: NA; cdr3_length: 13; cdr3_nt: TGTGCCAGCAGCAAAAACAGAAACTACGAGCAGTACTTC; cdr3_aa: CASSKNRNYEQYF
d_call: NA; v_call: TRBV7-9; j_call: TRBJ1-1; clone_size: NA; cdr3_length: 13; cdr3_nt: TGTGCCAGCAGCCCGAGACGGGGGACTGAAGCTTTCTTT; cdr3_aa: CASSPRRGTEAFF
d_call: TRBD2; v_call: TRBV19; j_call: TRBJ2-1; clone_size: NA; cdr3_length: 19; cdr3_nt: TGTGCCAGTAGTCTTCCGGGACTAGCGGGGGTGAGCGCCTACAATGAGCAGTTCTTC; cdr3_aa: CASSLPGLAGVSAYNEQFF
d_call: TRBD1; v_call: TRBV7-8; j_call: TRBJ2-6; clone_size: NA; cdr3_length: 20; cdr3_nt: TGTGCCAGCAGTCCTATACAGGGGGCATTACTTAGCTCTGGGGCCAACGTCCTGACTTTC; cdr3_aa: CASSPIQGALLSSGANVLTF
d_call: TRBD1; v_call: TRBV4-1; j_call: TRBJ1-3; clone_size: NA; cdr3_length: 16; cdr3_nt: TGCGCCAGCAGCCAAGAGGGGACAGTCTCTGGAAACACCATATATTTT; cdr3_aa: CASSQEGTVSGNTIYF
d_call: NA; v_call: TRBV4-3; j_call: TRBJ1-1; clone_size: NA; cdr3_length: 16; cdr3_nt: TGCGCCAGCAGCCAAGATTATCAGGGAGGTAACACTGAAGCTTTCTTT; cdr3_aa: CASSQDYQGGNTEAFF